This TCR beta chain originates from a study of T cell repertoires in cytomegalovirus infection. Whole-study context: Public TCR beta signatures marked donors with CMV infection and the matching HLA. Study conclusions and caveats: Across the ex vivo response, the dominant clonotypes were HLA-C-restricted CMV-specific TCR beta clonotypes. Summed public TCR beta family frequency identified CMV carriers bearing the relevant HLA.

There are 14 residues in the CDR3. Losses at the gene ends were 6 bases for V and 5 bases for J; bases not matched to a gene: 7. In germline, CDR1 is DFQATT, CDR2 SNEGSKA (reference sequence). One entry per CDR3 protein, called by TCRdb with MiXCR from the reads. This table has around 740,000 distinct CDR3 sequences, roughly a third appearing once. Of note for this clonotype: What it binds is not known.

The receptor comes from a human donor in good health (CMV status not recorded). Some clones in this sample may be carry-over from other donors' samples. This chain uses TRBV20-1 with TRBJ2-1; 10 nucleotides agree with TRBD2. The specimen was PBMCs. CDR3 sequence (DNA): TGCAGTGCCGGGGGGACTAGCGACCACAATGAGCAGTTCTTC. Protein: CSAGGTSDHNEQFF.